This T cell receptor beta chain was recovered during a study of T cells in Graves' hyperthyroidism and ophthalmopathy. Using RNA transcripts as the source, TCR beta CDR3 regions were amplified. The primer set for the first-round RT-PCR of the TCR CDR3 was HTBI. TCRdb re-called the multiplex PCR reads through MiXCR, storing one row per CDR3 protein. Found here are over 450,000 distinct CDR3 sequences, approximately 17% of them singletons; the top ten hold around 17%. Details on this clonotype: Antigen unknown.

Germline CDR1 SEHNR, CDR2 FQNEAQ (reference sequence). This CDR3 comprises 16 residues. Trimming left V 5 bases short and J 7 bases short, with 23 bases between. Study-level results: Median prediction lead before ophthalmopathy onset was roughly 6 months with the model.

The PBMCs studied were ones that came from approximately 9.9 ml fresh peripheral blood. The rearrangement joins TRBV7-9 to TRBJ2-5; possible D gene TRBD1, 6 bases. This TCR was sampled from a woman aged 18-29 years with Graves' ophthalmopathy. Material: blood. In DNA, the CDR3 is TGTGCCAGCAGCGCAGATCCAGGGGCCGCCGCAGGGACCCAGTACTTC. Translating it yields CASSADPGAAAGTQYF.